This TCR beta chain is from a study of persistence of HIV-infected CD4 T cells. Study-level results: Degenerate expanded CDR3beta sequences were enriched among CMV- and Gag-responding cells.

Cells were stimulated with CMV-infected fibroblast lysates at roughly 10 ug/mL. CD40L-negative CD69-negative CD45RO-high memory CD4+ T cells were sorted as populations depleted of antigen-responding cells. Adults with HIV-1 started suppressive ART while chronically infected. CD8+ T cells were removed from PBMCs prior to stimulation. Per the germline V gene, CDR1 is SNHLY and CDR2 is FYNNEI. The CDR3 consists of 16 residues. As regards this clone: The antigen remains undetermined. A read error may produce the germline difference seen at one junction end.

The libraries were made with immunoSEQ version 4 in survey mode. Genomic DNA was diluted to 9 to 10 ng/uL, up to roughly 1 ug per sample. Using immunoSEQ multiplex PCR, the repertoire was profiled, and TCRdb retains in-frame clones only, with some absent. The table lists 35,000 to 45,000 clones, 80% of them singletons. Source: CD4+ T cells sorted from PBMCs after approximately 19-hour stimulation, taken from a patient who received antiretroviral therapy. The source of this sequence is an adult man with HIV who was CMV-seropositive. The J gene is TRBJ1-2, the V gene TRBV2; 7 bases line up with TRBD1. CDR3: CASNEFHSDRIYGYTF. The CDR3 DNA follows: TGTGCCAGCAATGAATTTCATTCGGACAGGATATATGGCTACACCTTC. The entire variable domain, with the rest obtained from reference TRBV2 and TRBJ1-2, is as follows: EPEVTQTPSHQVTQMGQEVILRCVPISNHLYFYWYRQILGQKVEFLVSFYNNEISEKSEIFDDQFSVERPDGSNFTLKIRSTKLEDSAMYFCASNEFHSDRIYGYTFGSGTRLTVV.